These 10 T cell receptor beta chains came from one sample sequenced in a study of neurological immune-mediated disorders. TCRdb re-called the 5' RACE reads with MiXCR, one entry per CDR3 protein. This table holds tens of thousands of distinct CDR3 sequences, 2.6% found once. Sequencing was performed on PBMCs. The receptor source for this set is a woman in her twenties or thirties with multiple sclerosis.

The table lists this clonotype with a few counts. A read error may explain this, as a much larger clone is one base away. The rearrangement links TRBV27 to TRBJ2-5; 7 positions match TRBD2. The CDR3 is 15 amino acids. Per the germline V gene, CDR1 is MNHEY and CDR2 is SMNVEV (reference sequence). The chain's CDR3 is CATSGSGWAQGTQYF. DNA of the CDR3: TGTGCCACCTCGGGTAGCGGGTGGGCCCAAGGGACCCAGTACTTC.

This clonotype was counted many times. J is TRBJ2-1 and V is TRBV5-1, with TRBD2 matching over 10 bases. The CDR3 has 16 amino acids. V lost 0 bases and J lost 4; bases outside the gene matches: 4. From germline, CDR1 is SGHRS and CDR2 YFSETQ. CDR3 in amino acids: CASSLASGSPYNEQFF. CDR3 in DNA: TGCGCCAGCAGCTTGGCTAGCGGGAGCCCTTACAATGAGCAGTTCTTC.

This clonotype was observed many times. This chain links TRBV20-1 with TRBJ2-7; tentative D call: TRBD1 (6 bases). V lost 0 bases and J lost 3, with 15 bases in between. Germline values: CDR1 DFQATT, CDR2 SNEGSKA (reference sequence). The CDR3 is 15 residues long. The CDR3 protein is CSARDLGKQGYEQYF. The DNA for the CDR3 is TGCAGTGCTAGAGATTTGGGGAAACAGGGCTACGAGCAGTACTTC.

This clonotype was seen repeatedly, ten times or more. This chain uses TRBV12-3 or TRBV12-4 with TRBJ2-7; 11 nucleotides match TRBD2. The CDR3 sequence is 15 residues long. The V segment lost 5 bases and the J segment 7 bases; nucleotides outside the gene matches: 10. CDR3 protein: CASSPIAGGPSEQYF. CDR3 coding DNA: TGTGCCAGCAGTCCAATAGCGGGAGGGCCGTCTGAGCAGTACTTC.

This clonotype was counted at least ten times. This sequence joins TRBV7-2 and TRBJ1-4, with D possibly being TRBD1 (5 bases). Per the germline V gene, CDR1 is SGHTA and CDR2 is FQGNSA. CDR3 length equals 16 residues. The V end lost 4 bases, the J end lost 0 bases, and 12 bases lay between the germline ends. The chain's CDR3 is CASSSTGGATNEKLFF. The DNA of the CDR3 is TGTGCCAGCAGCTCAACCGGAGGGGCAACTAATGAAAAACTGTTTTTT.

At least ten counts were recorded for this clonotype. CDR3 nucleotide sequence: TGTGCCAGCAGCTATAGCGGGAGCTCCTACAATGAGCAGTTCTTC. Protein product: CASSYSGSSYNEQFF. V is TRBV12-3 or TRBV12-4 and J is TRBJ2-1, with 9 bases fitting TRBD2. The junction had 3 bases not matched to a gene; V was cut back by 6 bases and J by 0 bases. The CDR3 sequence is 15 residues long.

At least ten counts were recorded for this clonotype. The chain has TRBV5-1 and TRBJ1-4, with 7 positions matching TRBD1. Per the germline V gene, CDR1 is SGHRS and CDR2 is YFSETQ. After removal of 4 bases from V and 5 bases from J, the junction contained 8 bases not matched to a gene. The CDR3 contains 15 residues. This chain's CDR3 is CASSRGTVENEKLFF. The DNA for the CDR3 is TGCGCCAGCAGCCGGGGGACAGTTGAGAATGAAAAACTGTTTTTT.

Many counts were recorded for this clonotype. The V and J genes are TRBV12-3 or TRBV12-4 and TRBJ2-4, with unresolved D. The CDR3 sequence is 14 residues long. V was clipped by 5 bases and J by 8 bases, with 16 bases between them. In DNA, the CDR3 is TGTGCCAGCAGTCTAGGAGCCAGTAGTCACATTCAGTACTTC. Protein sequence: CASSLGASSHIQYF.

This clonotype showed up many times. Possible read error: a much larger clone is one base away. This chain links TRBV5-1 with TRBJ2-5; D not resolved. The V and J ends lost 0 bases and 4 bases respectively, with 1 base between them. Germline lookup yields CDR1 SGHRS and CDR2 YFSETQ. CDR3 length: 11 residues. This chain's CDR3 is CASSLVETQYF. CDR3 DNA sequence: TGCGCCAGCAGCTTGGTAGAGACCCAGTACTTC.

This clonotype has a count of ten or more. V and J are TRBV29-1 and TRBJ2-7; D could derive from TRBD1 or TRBD2 (5 bases each). This CDR3 has 13 amino acids. CDR1 and CDR2 (germline): SQVTM, ANQGSEA. V was trimmed by 6 bases and J by 2 bases, leaving 14 bases between them. CDR3 bases: TGCAGCGTGGAGAGCAAGGGACCCTACGAGCAGTACTTC. This translates into CSVESKGPYEQYF.